The present T cell receptor (beta chain) was sequenced within a study of CD8+ T cells in alopecia areata (dated by TCRdb to the late 2010s). Background for the entire study: In both human patients and the C3H/HeJ mouse model, the study applied high-throughput TCRbeta sequencing to look at T cell clonal expansion in alopecia areata. Human TCRbeta sequencing covered scalp tissue and sorted CD4+ and CD8+ peripheral blood T cells from patchy and totalis/universalis alopecia areata patients and healthy controls. Scalp clonality was compared among normal scalp (n=4), patchy alopecia areata scalp (n=8), and alopecia totalis/universalis scalp (n=8). RNA came from the PAXgene miRNA kit for fixed scalp, the miRNeasy kit for PBMCs, and the RNeasy kit for mouse skin. Amplification of TCRbeta CDR3 regions was done by immunoSEQ multiplex PCR using 35 Vbeta forward primers and 13 Jbeta reverse primers. Study-wide conclusions, independent of this receptor: Scalp TCR repertoire analysis is complicated because resident alphabeta T cells in normal human skin are also sequenced, whereas mouse skin is dominated by gammadelta T cells. Compared with normal scalp, lesional scalp had higher clonality and more expanded CD8+ clones, particularly in alopecia totalis/universalis, a pattern that suggests antigenic drive. Shared TCR sequences between patients were less evident than in mice, which may be partly attributable to HLA diversity in the patient population.

PBMCs were isolated by density centrifugation and stained for CD3, CD4 and CD8, and CD4+ and CD8+ T cells were sorted on a FACSAria. Scalp biopsies and blood samples were provided by unaffected controls. Receptor libraries were prepared by the immunoSEQ multiplex PCR assay. To provide template for TCR sequencing, every sample had RNA extracted and reverse transcribed into cDNA. SuperScript III was used to make first-strand cDNA, primed with a 2:1 mix of oligo-dT and random hexamers. Amplification bias was assessed with a synthetic immune receptor repertoire, and residual bias was removed computationally. The authors' analysis ran thus. After raw reads were preprocessed to remove errors, the CDR3 was defined following IMGT conventions as running from the conserved cysteine to phenylalanine. Clonality was computed as 1 minus the Shannon entropy, with the entropy normalized by log2 of the number of productive unique TCRs. Whether each scalp clone was CD4 or CD8 was inferred by checking scalp TCRbeta sequences against the CD4 and CD8 repertoires from sorted blood. TCRdb took over this immuneACCESS table, retaining in-frame rearrangements with V and J assigned. Such tables are incomplete; in checked studies, under half of the missing clones stem from an unresolved V gene, and the remainder is unexplained. V, J and clone size derive from that table, while D and trimming were established from the DNA sequence. A total of 90,000 to 150,000 clones appear in this sample, 55% to 65% of them only once. The ten largest clones capture around 2.8% of the sample.

Including cysteine and phenylalanine, the CDR3 has 19 amino acids. Only the CDR3 DNA stays, 57 bases, in frame from base 1. CDR1 and CDR2 are drawn from the germline V gene: LGHNA, YNFKEQ. Clipping removes 3 bases from V and 2 bases from J, with 12 as the unmatched junction base count. As for this clone: The antigen it binds to is not known. One base away there is no much larger clone; base qualities are not given.

Specimen: CD4+ T cells sorted from blood. The chain is made from TRBV4-2 and TRBJ2-2; 10 bases in the junction line up with TRBD1. This TCR came from a human donor in good health. The CDR3 protein sequence reads: CASSQPGQGIGGNTGELFF. DNA sequence: TGTGCCAGCAGCCAGCCGGGACAGGGGATCGGGGGAAACACCGGGGAGCTGTTTTTT.